This T cell receptor beta chain was observed in a study of cytomegalovirus exposure and HLA in healthy donors. As concerns this clone: Its specificity is unknown.

Germline CDR1 is MNHNS and CDR2 is SASEGT. The CDR3 has 15 amino acids. J was trimmed by 0 bases and V by 6 bases; bases with no gene match: 5. The study ran its PCR with 60 Vbeta and 13 Jbeta primers. The table came from immunoSEQ multiplex PCR; TCRdb's copy has only in-frame clones and leaves some out. The repertoire has approximately 150,000 clones, about four fifths of them found once; the top ten carry 5% to 6.5%. Broader study findings: Cytomegalovirus association was assigned to about 150 TCR beta chains.

The receptor comes from a man aged 50-59 years in good health and CMV-seropositive. The chain recombines TRBV6-1 with TRBJ2-7; 10 bases are shared with TRBD2. The sequenced sample was PBMCs. Written as DNA, the CDR3 is TGTGCCAGCAGGTTAGCGGGGGGCAACTCCTACGAGCAGTACTTC. Translating it yields CASRLAGGNSYEQYF.